This TCR beta chain was captured in a study of molecular identifiers for immune sequencing clone quantification. V was clipped by 1 base and J by 5 bases, with 15 bases between them. CDR1 and CDR2 from the germline V gene are GTSNPN and SVGIG (reference sequence). This CDR3 is built from 14 residues. TCRdb re-called the PCR reads with MiXCR, one entry per CDR3 protein. The sample records hundreds of thousands of distinct CDR3 sequences, approximately 24% being singletons. The sample was naive CD8+ T cells from blood, with Jurkat cell RNA spiked in. The subset was: FACS-sorted CD8+CD4-CCR7+CD45RA+ naive T cells. The sequence derives from a human donor in good health. Some libraries in this study had Jurkat cell RNA spiked in. The rearrangement joins TRBV30 to TRBJ2-7; D may correspond to TRBD1 or TRBD2 (5 bases each). CDR3 residues: CAWSDRGNRHEQYF. The CDR3 DNA follows: TGTGCCTGGAGTGATCGGGGAAACAGGCACGAGCAGTACTTC.